A selection of T cell receptor beta chains follows, all from one sample in a study of blood T cell repertoires in COVID-19. Method: immunoSEQ multiplex PCR; TCRdb's copy keeps in-frame clones and lacks some. The repertoire has approximately 300,000 clones, roughly 86% of them found once; the top ten carry roughly 2.6%. Sequenced sample: PBMCs or T cells enriched from blood (not recorded which). Receptors originate from a young woman who had recovered from COVID-19. CDR3s include the opening cysteine and the closing phenylalanine or tryptophan. A D gene is named only where the DNA matches it firmly. Rows may omit the clone size; those that give it use once, few, many or a size class.

d_call: -; v_call: TRBV5-1; j_call: TRBJ2-2; clone_size: -; cdr3_aa: CASSFNLEAPGELFF; cdr3_nt: TGCGCCAGCAGCTTCAACCTCGAGGCGCCCGGGGAGCTGTTTTTT
d_call: -; v_call: TRBV29-1; j_call: TRBJ1-1; clone_size: -; cdr3_aa: CSVARGKFAEAFF; cdr3_nt: TGCAGCGTTGCAAGGGGGAAGTTTGCTGAAGCTTTCTTT
d_call: -; v_call: TRBV12-5; j_call: TRBJ1-2; clone_size: -; cdr3_aa: CASGPRLGQKANYGYTF; cdr3_nt: TGTGCTAGTGGGCCAAGACTCGGACAGAAAGCTAACTATGGCTACACCTTC
d_call: -; v_call: TRBV29-1; j_call: TRBJ1-1; clone_size: -; cdr3_aa: CSVVARLNTEAFF; cdr3_nt: TGCAGCGTTGTGGCCAGATTGAACACTGAAGCTTTCTTT
d_call: -; v_call: TRBV19; j_call: TRBJ1-2; clone_size: -; cdr3_aa: CASSQGPIPNYGYTF; cdr3_nt: TGTGCCAGTAGTCAGGGCCCGATTCCAAACTATGGCTACACCTTC
d_call: -; v_call: TRBV18; j_call: TRBJ2-3; clone_size: -; cdr3_aa: CASSGTSTDTQYF; cdr3_nt: TGTGCCAGCTCAGGGACTAGCACAGATACGCAGTATTTT
d_call: TRBD2; v_call: TRBV7-2; j_call: TRBJ2-3; clone_size: -; cdr3_aa: CASSSRTSGGTDTQYF; cdr3_nt: TGTGCCAGCAGCTCACGGACTAGCGGGGGGACAGATACGCAGTATTTT
d_call: -; v_call: TRBV9; j_call: TRBJ2-5; clone_size: -; cdr3_aa: CASSGAGRPQETQYF; cdr3_nt: TGTGCCAGCAGCGGGGCGGGGAGACCCCAAGAGACCCAGTACTTC
d_call: -; v_call: TRBV20-1; j_call: TRBJ2-7; clone_size: -; cdr3_aa: CSASGQTYEQYF; cdr3_nt: TGCAGTGCTAGTGGCCAGACCTACGAGCAGTACTTC
d_call: -; v_call: TRBV7-9; j_call: TRBJ2-2; clone_size: -; cdr3_aa: CASSEQGPLTGELFF; cdr3_nt: TGTGCCAGCAGCGAACAGGGACCACTTACCGGGGAGCTGTTTTTT
d_call: -; v_call: TRBV6-6; j_call: TRBJ1-2; clone_size: -; cdr3_aa: CASTPGHYGYTF; cdr3_nt: TGTGCCAGCACTCCAGGGCACTATGGCTACACCTTC
d_call: TRBD2; v_call: TRBV4-2; j_call: TRBJ2-7; clone_size: many; cdr3_aa: CASSQEEGGAYEQYF; cdr3_nt: TGTGCCAGCAGCCAAGAGGAGGGAGGGGCCTACGAGCAGTACTTC
d_call: TRBD2; v_call: TRBV10-2; j_call: TRBJ2-2; clone_size: -; cdr3_aa: CASRAGVNTGELFF; cdr3_nt: TGCGCCAGCAGAGCGGGGGTCAACACCGGGGAGCTGTTTTTT
d_call: TRBD2; v_call: TRBV7-2; j_call: TRBJ2-1; clone_size: -; cdr3_aa: CASSSYLAGDWEQFF; cdr3_nt: TGTGCCAGCAGCTCATACCTAGCGGGGGATTGGGAGCAGTTCTTC
d_call: -; v_call: TRBV7-6; j_call: TRBJ1-5; clone_size: few; cdr3_aa: CASSLGLYSNQPQHF; cdr3_nt: TGTGCCAGCAGCTTGGGCTTATATAGCAATCAGCCCCAGCATTTT
d_call: TRBD1; v_call: TRBV30; j_call: TRBJ2-7; clone_size: -; cdr3_aa: CAWSSRTGDEQYF; cdr3_nt: TGTGCCTGGTCCAGCCGGACAGGGGACGAGCAGTACTTC
d_call: TRBD2; v_call: TRBV10-3; j_call: TRBJ2-3; clone_size: -; cdr3_aa: CAISELLAGGTADTQYF; cdr3_nt: TGTGCCATCAGTGAGCTCCTAGCGGGGGGAACCGCAGATACGCAGTATTTT
d_call: -; v_call: TRBV2; j_call: TRBJ1-3; clone_size: once; cdr3_aa: CASTAGGNTIYF; cdr3_nt: TGTGCCTCCACCGCGGGTGGAAACACCATATATTTT
d_call: TRBD1; v_call: TRBV28; j_call: TRBJ2-7; clone_size: -; cdr3_aa: CASSNTGGTGYEQYF; cdr3_nt: TGTGCCAGCAGCAATACAGGGGGCACTGGCTACGAGCAGTACTTC
d_call: TRBD2; v_call: TRBV28; j_call: TRBJ2-3; clone_size: -; cdr3_aa: CASSGLAGDTDTQYF; cdr3_nt: TGTGCCAGCAGTGGACTAGCGGGTGACACAGATACGCAGTATTTT
d_call: TRBD1; v_call: TRBV12-3/TRBV12-4; j_call: TRBJ2-7; clone_size: -; cdr3_aa: CASRRDSYEQYF; cdr3_nt: TGTGCCAGCAGACGGGACAGCTACGAGCAGTACTTC